This T cell receptor (beta chain) is from a study of blood T cells in healthy people across ages. Whole-study findings and limits: Versus aged donors, long-lived donors had higher diversity and more naive CD4+ cells.

Germline loops: CDR1 KGHDR, CDR2 SFDVKD. CDR3 length: 14 residues. PBMCs numbering at least 6 million were isolated per sample. Each sample yielded at least 5.5 micrograms of PBMC total RNA. Turning to this clonotype: Its antigen is unknown. At one boundary the junction diverges from the germline segment, which might be a read error.

The authors ran a second PCR of about 7 to 12 cycles using a sample-barcoded 5' primer and a J-beta primer mix. TCRdb reanalysed the 5' RACE reads using MiXCR and keeps one entry per CDR3 protein. In the table there are more than 750,000 distinct CDR3 sequences, 25% to 30% of which are singletons. This sample was shared with a second study, whose subject was T cells of mothers and their children.

Material for sequencing was blood. V is TRBV24-1 and J is TRBJ2-1, with D uncertain. The sequence was obtained from a woman aged 40-49 years in good health. The CDR3 loop is CATSDLAVYSEQFF. CDR3 in DNA: TGTGCCACCAGTGATTTGGCCGTTTACAGTGAGCAGTTCTTC.